The subject of this entry is one T cell receptor (beta chain). Antigen specificity is unknown. The entry originates in a study of shared clonotypes between healthy human individuals. General study findings and limits: The study found about 5% of naive CD4 clonotypes shared across a few donors.

The V end lost 3 bases, the J end lost 8 bases, and 15 bases lay between the germline ends. CDR1 and CDR2 from the germline V gene are SGDLS and YYNGEE. CDR3 length: 14 amino acids. Naivety among CD8 cells was defined by CD45RO negativity and positive CCR7 selection, thereby excluding terminally differentiated effector memory CD45RA+ cells. Produced via immunoSEQ multiplex PCR; TCRdb's table is partial and in-frame only. The top ten hold roughly 0.29% of the sample, which has about 580,000 clones, 95% to 98% seen once. This TCR was recovered from a man aged 25-40 years in good health. The sample comprised naive CD8+ T cells sorted from blood. The genes are TRBV9 and TRBJ2-1, with D uncertain. CDR3 amino acids: CASSAAWNQDEQFF. The CDR3 DNA reads as TGTGCCAGCAGCGCAGCTTGGAATCAGGATGAGCAGTTCTTC.